The sequence of this TCR beta chain was determined in a study of T cell responses to AZD1222 COVID-19 vaccine. Overall study results and limits: It should be noted that donors were predominantly white British and more often female, and clonal diversity was possibly underestimated. Spike-specific TCR breadth and depth rose after two AZD1222 doses. Across the whole spike, CD4 TCRs peaked at regions 160-218 and 743-854. Baseline antibody screening turned up just a handful of seropositive AZD1222 recipients.

This clone was counted between two and nine times. Its antigen is currently unknown. Per the germline V gene, CDR1 is SNHLY and CDR2 is FYNNEI. V shed 8 bases, J shed 3 bases, and the junction held 8 bases outside the gene matches. This CDR3 comprises 14 residues. This table comes from immunoSEQ multiplex PCR, and its TCRdb copy is limited to in-frame clones, with some not included. This table has tens of thousands of clones, 70% to 80% appearing once. The sequence was collected from an adult in good health. The chain is built from TRBV2 and TRBJ2-3, with 7 bases lining up with TRBD2. The material sequenced was peripheral blood, taken on day 0 of AZD1222 vaccination. The CDR3, as DNA: TGTGCCAGCGGTCAGGGCGGGAGTACAGATACGCAGTATTTT. Translating gives CASGQGGSTDTQYF.